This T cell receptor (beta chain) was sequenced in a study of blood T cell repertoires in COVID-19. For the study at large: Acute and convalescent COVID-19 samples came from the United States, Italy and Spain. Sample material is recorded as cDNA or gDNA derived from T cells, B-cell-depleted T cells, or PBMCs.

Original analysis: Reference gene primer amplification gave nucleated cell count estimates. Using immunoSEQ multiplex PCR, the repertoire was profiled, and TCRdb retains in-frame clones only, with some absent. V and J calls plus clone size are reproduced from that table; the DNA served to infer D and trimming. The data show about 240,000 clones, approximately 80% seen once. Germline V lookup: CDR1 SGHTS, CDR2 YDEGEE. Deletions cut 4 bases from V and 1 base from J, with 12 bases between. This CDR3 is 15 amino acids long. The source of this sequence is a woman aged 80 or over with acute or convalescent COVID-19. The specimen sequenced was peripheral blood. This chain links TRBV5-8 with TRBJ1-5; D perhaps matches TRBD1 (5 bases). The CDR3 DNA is TGTGCCAGCAGCGCCGGGGGGGGGAGCAATCAGCCCCAGCATTTT. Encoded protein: CASSAGGGSNQPQHF.